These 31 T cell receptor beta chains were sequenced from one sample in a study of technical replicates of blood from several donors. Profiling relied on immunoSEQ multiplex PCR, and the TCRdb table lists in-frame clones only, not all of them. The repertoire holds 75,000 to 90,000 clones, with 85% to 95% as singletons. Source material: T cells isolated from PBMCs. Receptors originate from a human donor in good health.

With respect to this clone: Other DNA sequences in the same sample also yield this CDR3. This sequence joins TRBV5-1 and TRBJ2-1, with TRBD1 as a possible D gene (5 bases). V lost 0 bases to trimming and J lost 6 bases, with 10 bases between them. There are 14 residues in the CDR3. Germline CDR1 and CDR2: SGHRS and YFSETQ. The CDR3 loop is CASSLAGDSNEQFF. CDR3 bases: TGCGCCAGCAGCTTGGCCGGAGACAGCAATGAGCAGTTCTTC.

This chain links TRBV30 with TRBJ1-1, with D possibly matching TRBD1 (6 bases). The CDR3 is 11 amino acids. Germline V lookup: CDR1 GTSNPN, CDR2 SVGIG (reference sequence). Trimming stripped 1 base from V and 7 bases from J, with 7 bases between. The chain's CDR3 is CAWSAQGEAFF. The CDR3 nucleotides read TGTGCCTGGAGTGCACAGGGTGAAGCTTTCTTT.

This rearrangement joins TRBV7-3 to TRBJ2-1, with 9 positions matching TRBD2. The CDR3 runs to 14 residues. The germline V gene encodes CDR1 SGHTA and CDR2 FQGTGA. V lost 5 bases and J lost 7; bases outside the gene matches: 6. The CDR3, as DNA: TGTGCCAGCAGCCCCTCGGGACTAGCTAATGAGCAGTTCTTC. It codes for CASSPSGLANEQFF. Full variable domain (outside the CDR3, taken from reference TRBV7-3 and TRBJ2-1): GAGVSQTPSNKVTEKGKYVELRCDPISGHTALYWYRQSLGQGPEFLIYFQGTGAADDSGLPNDRFFAVRPEGSVSTLKIQRTERGDSAVYLCASSPSGLANEQFFGPGTRLTVL.

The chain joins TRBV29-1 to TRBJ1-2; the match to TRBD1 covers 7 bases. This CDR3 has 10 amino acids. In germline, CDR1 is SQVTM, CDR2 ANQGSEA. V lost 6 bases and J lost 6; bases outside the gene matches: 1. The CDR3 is CSVDRDGYTF. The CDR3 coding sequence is TGCAGCGTCGACAGGGATGGCTACACCTTC.

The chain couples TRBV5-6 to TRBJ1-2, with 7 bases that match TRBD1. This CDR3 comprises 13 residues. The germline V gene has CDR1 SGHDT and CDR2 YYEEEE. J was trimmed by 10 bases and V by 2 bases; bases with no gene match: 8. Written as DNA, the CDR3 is TGTGCCAGCAGCTTAGGGACAGCTATGGCCTACACCTTC. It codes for CASSLGTAMAYTF.

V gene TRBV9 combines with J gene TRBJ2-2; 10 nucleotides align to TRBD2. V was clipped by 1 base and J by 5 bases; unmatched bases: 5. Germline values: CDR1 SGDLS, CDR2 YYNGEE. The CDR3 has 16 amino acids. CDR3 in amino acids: CASSVFGLAVTGELFF. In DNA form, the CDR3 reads TGTGCCAGCAGCGTATTTGGACTAGCGGTTACCGGGGAGCTGTTTTTT.

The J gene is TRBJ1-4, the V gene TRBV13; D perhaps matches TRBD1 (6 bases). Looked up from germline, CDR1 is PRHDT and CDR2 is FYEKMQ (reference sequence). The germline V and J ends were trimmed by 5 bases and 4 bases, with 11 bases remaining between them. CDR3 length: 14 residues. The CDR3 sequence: CASSLTGVNEKLFF. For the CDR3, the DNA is TGTGCCAGCAGCCTGACAGGAGTTAATGAAAAACTGTTTTTT. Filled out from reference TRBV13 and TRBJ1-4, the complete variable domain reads AAGVIQSPRHLIKEKRETATLKCYPIPRHDTVYWYQQGPGQDPQFLISFYEKMQSDKGSIPDRFSAQQFSDYHSELNMSSLELGDSALYFCASSLTGVNEKLFFGSGTQLSVL.

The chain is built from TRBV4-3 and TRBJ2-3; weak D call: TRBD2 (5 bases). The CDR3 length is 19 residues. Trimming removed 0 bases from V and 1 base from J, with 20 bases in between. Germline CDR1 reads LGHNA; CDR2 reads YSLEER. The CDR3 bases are TGCGCCAGCAGCCAAGAGGAAGCGGTGATTTCCCCTCGCACAGATACGCAGTATTTT. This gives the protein CASSQEEAVISPRTDTQYF.

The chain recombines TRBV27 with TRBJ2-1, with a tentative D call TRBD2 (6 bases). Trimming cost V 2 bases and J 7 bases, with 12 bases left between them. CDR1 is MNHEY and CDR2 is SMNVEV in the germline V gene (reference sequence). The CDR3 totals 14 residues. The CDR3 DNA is TGTGCCAGCAGTTTACAGGACTATTCGAATGAGCAGTTCTTC. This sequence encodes CASSLQDYSNEQFF.

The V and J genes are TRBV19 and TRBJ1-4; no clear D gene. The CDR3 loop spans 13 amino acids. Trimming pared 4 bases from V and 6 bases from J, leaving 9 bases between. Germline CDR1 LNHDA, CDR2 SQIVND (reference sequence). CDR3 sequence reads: CASSTGLDEKLFF. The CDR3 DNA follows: TGTGCCAGTAGTACGGGGTTGGATGAAAAACTGTTTTTT.

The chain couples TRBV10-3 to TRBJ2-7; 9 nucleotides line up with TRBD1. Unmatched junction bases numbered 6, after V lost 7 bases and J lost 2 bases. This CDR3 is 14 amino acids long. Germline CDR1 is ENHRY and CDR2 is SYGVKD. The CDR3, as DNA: TGTGCCATCACTCGGGACAGGGCGCCCTACGAGCAGTACTTC. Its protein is CAITRDRAPYEQYF.

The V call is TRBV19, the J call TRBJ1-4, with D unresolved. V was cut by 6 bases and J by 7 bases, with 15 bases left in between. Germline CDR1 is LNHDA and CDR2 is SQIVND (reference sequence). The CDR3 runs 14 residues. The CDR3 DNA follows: TGTGCCAGTAGGGAATTCGGAGGTGGTGAAAAACTGTTTTTT. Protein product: CASREFGGGEKLFF. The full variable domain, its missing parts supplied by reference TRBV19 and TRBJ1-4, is DGGITQSPKYLFRKEGQNVTLSCEQNLNHDAMYWYRQDPGQGLRLIYYSQIVNDFQKGDIAEGYSVSREKKESFPLTVTSAQKNPTAFYLCASREFGGGEKLFFGSGTQLSVL.

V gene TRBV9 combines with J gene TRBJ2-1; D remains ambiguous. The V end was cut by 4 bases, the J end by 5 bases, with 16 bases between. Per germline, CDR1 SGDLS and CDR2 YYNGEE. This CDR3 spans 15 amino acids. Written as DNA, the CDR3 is TGTGCCAGCAGCCTCGGGTGGTCAGCCGACAATGAGCAGTTCTTC. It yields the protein CASSLGWSADNEQFF.

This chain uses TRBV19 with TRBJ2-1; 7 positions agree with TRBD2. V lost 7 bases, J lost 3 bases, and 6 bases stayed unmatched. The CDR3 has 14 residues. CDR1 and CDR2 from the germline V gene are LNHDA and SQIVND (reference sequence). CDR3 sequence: CASTPGGGYNEQFF. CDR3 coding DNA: TGTGCCAGTACCCCTGGCGGGGGCTACAATGAGCAGTTCTTC.

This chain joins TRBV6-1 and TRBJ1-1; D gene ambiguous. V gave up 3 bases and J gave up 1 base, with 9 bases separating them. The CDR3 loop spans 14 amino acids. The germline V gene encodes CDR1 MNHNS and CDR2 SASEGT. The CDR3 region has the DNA TGTGCCAGCAGTGAGGTCCGGGAGAACACTGAAGCTTTCTTT. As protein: CASSEVRENTEAFF.

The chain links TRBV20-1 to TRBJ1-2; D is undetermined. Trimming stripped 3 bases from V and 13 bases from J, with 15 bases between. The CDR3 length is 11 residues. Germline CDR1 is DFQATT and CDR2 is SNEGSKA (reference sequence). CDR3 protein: CSASSNFLFTF. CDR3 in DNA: TGCAGTGCTAGTTCTAACTTCCTTTTCACCTTC.

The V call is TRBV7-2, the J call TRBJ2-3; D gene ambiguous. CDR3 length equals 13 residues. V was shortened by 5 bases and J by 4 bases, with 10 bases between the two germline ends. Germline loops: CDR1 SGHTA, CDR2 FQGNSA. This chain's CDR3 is CASSTIYADTQYF. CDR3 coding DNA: TGTGCCAGCAGCACGATCTACGCAGATACGCAGTATTTT.

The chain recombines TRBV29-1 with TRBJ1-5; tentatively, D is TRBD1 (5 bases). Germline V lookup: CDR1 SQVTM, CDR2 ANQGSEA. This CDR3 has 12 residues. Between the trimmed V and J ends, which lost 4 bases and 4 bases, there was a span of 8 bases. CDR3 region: CSVGAGNQPQHF. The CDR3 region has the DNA TGCAGCGTTGGGGCAGGGAATCAGCCCCAGCATTTT.

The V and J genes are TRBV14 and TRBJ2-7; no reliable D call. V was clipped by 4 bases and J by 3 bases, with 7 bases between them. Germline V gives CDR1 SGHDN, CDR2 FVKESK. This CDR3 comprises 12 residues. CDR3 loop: CASSRTHYEQYF. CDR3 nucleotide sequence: TGTGCCAGCAGCCGTACTCACTACGAGCAGTACTTC.

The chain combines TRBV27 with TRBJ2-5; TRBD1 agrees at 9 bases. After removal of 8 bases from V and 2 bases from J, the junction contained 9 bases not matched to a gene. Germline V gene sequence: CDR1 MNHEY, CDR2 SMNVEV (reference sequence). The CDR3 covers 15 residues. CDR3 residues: CASRGQGSLQETQYF. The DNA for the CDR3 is TGTGCCAGCCGAGGACAGGGGAGCTTACAAGAGACCCAGTACTTC.

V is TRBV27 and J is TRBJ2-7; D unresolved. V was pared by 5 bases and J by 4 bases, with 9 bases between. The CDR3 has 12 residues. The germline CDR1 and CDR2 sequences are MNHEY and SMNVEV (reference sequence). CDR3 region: CASSPPGYEQYF. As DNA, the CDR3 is TGTGCCAGCAGTCCCCCCGGGTACGAGCAGTACTTC.

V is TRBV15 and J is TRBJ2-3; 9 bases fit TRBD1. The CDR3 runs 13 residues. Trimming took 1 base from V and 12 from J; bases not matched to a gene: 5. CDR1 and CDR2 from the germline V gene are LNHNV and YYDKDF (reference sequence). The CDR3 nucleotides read TGTGCCACCAGCAGAGTGGGGACAGGGTCACAGTATTTT. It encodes CATSRVGTGSQYF.

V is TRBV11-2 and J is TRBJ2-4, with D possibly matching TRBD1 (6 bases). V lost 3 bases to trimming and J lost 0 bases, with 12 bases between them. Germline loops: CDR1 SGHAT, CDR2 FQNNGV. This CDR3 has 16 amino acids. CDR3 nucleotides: TGTGCCAGCAGCTTCTTGGACAGACTAGCCAAAAACATTCAGTACTTC. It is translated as CASSFLDRLAKNIQYF.

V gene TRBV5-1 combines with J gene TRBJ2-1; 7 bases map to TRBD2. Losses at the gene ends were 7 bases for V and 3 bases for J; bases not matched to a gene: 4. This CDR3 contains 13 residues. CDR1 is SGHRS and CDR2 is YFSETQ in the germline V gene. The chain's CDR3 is CASGREIYNEQFF. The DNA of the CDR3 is TGCGCCAGCGGGCGGGAGATCTACAATGAGCAGTTCTTC.

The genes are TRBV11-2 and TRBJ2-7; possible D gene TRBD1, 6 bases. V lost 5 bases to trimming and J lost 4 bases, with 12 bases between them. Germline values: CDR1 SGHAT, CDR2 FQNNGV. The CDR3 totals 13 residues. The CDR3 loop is CASSPIGGYEQYF. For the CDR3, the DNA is TGTGCCAGCAGCCCCATAGGGGGATACGAGCAGTACTTC.

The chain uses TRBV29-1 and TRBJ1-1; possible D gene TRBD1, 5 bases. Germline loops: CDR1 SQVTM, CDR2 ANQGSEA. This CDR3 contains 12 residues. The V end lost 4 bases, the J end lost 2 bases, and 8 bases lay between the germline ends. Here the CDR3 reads CSVAGVNTEAFF. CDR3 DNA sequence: TGCAGCGTTGCGGGGGTAAACACTGAAGCTTTCTTT. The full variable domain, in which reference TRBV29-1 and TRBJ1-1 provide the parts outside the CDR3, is SAVISQKPSRDICQRGTSLTIQCQVDSQVTMMFWYRQQPGQSLTLIATANQGSEATYESGFVIDKFPISRPNLTFSTLTVSNMSPEDSSIYLCSVAGVNTEAFFGQGTRLTVV.

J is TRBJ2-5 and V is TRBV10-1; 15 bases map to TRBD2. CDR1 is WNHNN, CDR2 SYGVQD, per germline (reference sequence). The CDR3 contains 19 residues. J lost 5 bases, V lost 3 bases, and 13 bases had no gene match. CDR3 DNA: TGCGCCAGCAGTGACACTTGGACTAGCGGGAGGGTTTACACCGAGACCCAGTACTTC. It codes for CASSDTWTSGRVYTETQYF.

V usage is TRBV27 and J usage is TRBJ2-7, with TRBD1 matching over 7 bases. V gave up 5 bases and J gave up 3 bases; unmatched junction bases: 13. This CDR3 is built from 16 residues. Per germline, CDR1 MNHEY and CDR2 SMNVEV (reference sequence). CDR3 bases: TGTGCCAGCAGTGACCGTACAGGGGATCTTATCTACGAGCAGTACTTC. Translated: CASSDRTGDLIYEQYF.

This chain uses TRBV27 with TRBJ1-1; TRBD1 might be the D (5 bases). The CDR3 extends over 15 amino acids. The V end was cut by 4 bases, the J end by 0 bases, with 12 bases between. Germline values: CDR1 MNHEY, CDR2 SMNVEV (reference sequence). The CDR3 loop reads CASSSPRELNTEAFF. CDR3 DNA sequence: TGTGCCAGCAGTTCCCCCAGGGAACTGAACACTGAAGCTTTCTTT.

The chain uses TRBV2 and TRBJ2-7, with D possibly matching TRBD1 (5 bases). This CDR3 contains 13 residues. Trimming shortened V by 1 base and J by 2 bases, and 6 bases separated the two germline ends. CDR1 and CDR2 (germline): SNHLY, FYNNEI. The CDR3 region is CASSEGGPYEQYF. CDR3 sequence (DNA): TGTGCCAGCAGTGAAGGGGGCCCCTACGAGCAGTACTTC.

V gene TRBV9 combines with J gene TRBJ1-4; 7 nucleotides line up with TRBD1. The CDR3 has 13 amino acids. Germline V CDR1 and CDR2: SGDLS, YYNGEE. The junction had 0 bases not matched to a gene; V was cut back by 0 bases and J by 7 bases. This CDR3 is CASSVGTGEKLFF. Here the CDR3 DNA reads TGTGCCAGCAGCGTAGGGACAGGTGAAAAACTGTTTTTT.